The rows below give T cell receptor beta chains drawn from one sample of a study of blood T cells in healthy people across ages. TCRdb re-derived calls from the 5' RACE reads in MiXCR, one entry per CDR3 protein. The sample includes hundreds of thousands of distinct CDR3 sequences, roughly 29% of them seen just once. Input material: blood. These receptor sequences come from a woman aged 70-85 years in good health. CDR3s leave out the opening cysteine and the closing phenylalanine or tryptophan. A clone size is listed for some rows: how often the clone was seen (once, few, many), or a class if it is expanded.

abundance	j_gene	len	v_gene	CDR3aa
-	TRBJ2-1	15	TRBV4-1	ASSYNTGTSSYNEQF
-	TRBJ1-3	14	TRBV5-1	ASSLAGPFYGNTIY
-	-	15	TRBV20-1	SASPATITSGTYEQY
few	TRBJ2-1	9	TRBV20-1	SATDRSEQF
few	TRBJ2-5	11	TRBV12-3/TRBV12-4	ASTGGLKETQY
-	TRBJ2-3	13	TRBV7-9	ASSLVTGIADTQY
many	TRBJ2-7	11	TRBV28	ASSVRGTYEQY
-	TRBJ2-2	12	TRBV3-1	ASNSGGNTGELF
many	TRBJ1-4	15	TRBV18	ASSPDGPSATNEKLF
few	TRBJ1-1	12	TRBV7-2	ASSSFGDRLGAF
-	TRBJ1-1	9	TRBV6-6	ASSYVTEAF
few	TRBJ2-1	9	TRBV2	ASSLAREQF
-	TRBJ2-1	13	TRBV11-2	ASSLDRGRANEQF
-	TRBJ2-5	10	TRBV6-2/TRBV6-3	ASRYSVSQQY
few	TRBJ2-4	15	TRBV28	ASSPSPTSGSRNIQY
-	-	10	TRBV28	ASRAGLETQY
few	TRBJ1-5	13	TRBV9	ASSPGTGVNQPQH